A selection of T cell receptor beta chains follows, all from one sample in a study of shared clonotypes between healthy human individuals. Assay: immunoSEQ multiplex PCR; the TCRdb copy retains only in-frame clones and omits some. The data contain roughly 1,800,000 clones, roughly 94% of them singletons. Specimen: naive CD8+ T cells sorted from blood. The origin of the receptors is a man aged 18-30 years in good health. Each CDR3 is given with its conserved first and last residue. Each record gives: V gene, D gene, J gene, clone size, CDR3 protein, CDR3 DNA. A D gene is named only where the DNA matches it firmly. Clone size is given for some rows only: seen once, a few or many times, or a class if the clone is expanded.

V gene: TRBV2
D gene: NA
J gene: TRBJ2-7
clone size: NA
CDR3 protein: CASSDSSGEQYF
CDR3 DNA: TGTGCCAGCAGTGATTCATCGGGGGAGCAGTACTTC

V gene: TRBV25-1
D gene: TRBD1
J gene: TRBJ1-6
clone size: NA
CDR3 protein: CASSESGGAGSYNSPLHF
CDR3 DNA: TGTGCCAGCAGTGAATCAGGGGGCGCCGGCTCCTATAATTCACCCCTCCACTTT

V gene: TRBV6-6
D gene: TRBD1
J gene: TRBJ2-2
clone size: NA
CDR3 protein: CASSSGGPAYTGELFF
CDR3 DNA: TGTGCCAGCAGTTCAGGGGGACCTGCTTACACCGGGGAGCTGTTTTTT

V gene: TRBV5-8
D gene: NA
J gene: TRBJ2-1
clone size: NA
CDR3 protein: CASSPGPSGNEQFF
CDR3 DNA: TGTGCCAGCAGCCCGGGGCCATCGGGGAATGAGCAGTTCTTC

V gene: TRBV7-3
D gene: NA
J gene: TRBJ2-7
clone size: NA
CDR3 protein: CASSLTEVAPSYEQYF
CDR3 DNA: TGTGCCAGCAGCTTAACTGAGGTCGCCCCCTCCTACGAGCAGTACTTC

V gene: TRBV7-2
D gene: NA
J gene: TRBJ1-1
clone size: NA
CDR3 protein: CASSSAVRSTEAFF
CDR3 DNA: TGTGCCAGCAGCTCCGCAGTGAGGAGCACTGAAGCTTTCTTT

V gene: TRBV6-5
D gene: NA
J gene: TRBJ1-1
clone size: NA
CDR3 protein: CASSIFGQEAFF
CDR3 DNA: TGTGCCAGCTCTATTTTCGGACAGGAAGCTTTCTTT

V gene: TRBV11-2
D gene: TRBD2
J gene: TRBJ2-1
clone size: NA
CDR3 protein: CASSLSGSSYEQFF
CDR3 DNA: TGTGCCAGCAGCTTGAGCGGGAGCTCCTATGAGCAGTTCTTC

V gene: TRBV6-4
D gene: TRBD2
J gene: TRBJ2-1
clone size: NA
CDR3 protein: CASSEGLAGSSYNEQFF
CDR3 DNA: TGTGCCAGCAGTGAGGGGTTAGCGGGGAGCTCCTACAATGAGCAGTTCTTC

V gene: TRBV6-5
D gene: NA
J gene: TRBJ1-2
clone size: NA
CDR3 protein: CASSYSREGNYGYTF
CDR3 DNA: TGTGCCAGCAGTTACTCGAGGGAGGGGAACTATGGCTACACCTTC

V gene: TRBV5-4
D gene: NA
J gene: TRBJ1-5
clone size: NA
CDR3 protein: CASSFGVNQPQHF
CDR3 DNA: TGTGCCAGCAGCTTTGGGGTGAATCAGCCCCAGCATTTT

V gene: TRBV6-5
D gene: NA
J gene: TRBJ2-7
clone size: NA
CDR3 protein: CASSPWASELYEQYF
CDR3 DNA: TGTGCCAGCAGTCCTTGGGCATCTGAACTATACGAGCAGTACTTC

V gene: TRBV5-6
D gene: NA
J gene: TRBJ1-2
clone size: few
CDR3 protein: CASSPDVKGGYTF
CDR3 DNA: TGTGCCAGCAGCCCAGACGTCAAGGGCGGCTACACCTTC

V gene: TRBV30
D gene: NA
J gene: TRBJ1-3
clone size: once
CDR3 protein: CAWSVGTLGNTIYF
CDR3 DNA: TGTGCCTGGAGTGTAGGGACACTCGGAAACACCATATATTTT

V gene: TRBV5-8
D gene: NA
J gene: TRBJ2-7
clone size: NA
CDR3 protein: CASSLSGYEQYF
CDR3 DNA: TGTGCCAGCAGCTTGTCGGGATACGAGCAGTACTTC

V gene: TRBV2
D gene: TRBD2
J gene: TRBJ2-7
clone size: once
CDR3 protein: CASSAGLAGSYEQYF
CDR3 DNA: TGTGCCAGCAGTGCGGGACTAGCGGGGAGCTACGAGCAGTACTTC

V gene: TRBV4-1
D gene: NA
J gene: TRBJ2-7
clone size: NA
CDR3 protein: CASSQGGDSHYEQYF
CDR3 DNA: TGCGCCAGCAGCCAAGGGGGGGACAGCCACTACGAGCAGTACTTC

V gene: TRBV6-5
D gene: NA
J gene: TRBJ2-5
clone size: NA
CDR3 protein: CASSYRTDQETQYF
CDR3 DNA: TGTGCCAGCAGTTACAGGACAGACCAAGAGACCCAGTACTTC

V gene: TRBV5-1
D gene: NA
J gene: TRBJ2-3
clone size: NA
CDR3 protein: CASSLVRSTDTQYF
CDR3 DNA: TGCGCCAGCAGCTTGGTTAGAAGCACAGATACGCAGTATTTT

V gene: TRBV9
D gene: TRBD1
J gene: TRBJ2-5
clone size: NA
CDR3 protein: CASSPLTGEETQYF
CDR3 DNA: TGTGCCAGCAGCCCCCTAACAGGGGAAGAGACCCAGTACTTC

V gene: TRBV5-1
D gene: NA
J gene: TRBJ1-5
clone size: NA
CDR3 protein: CASSLAGGSNQPQHF
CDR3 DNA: TGCGCCAGCAGCTTGGCTGGGGGTAGCAATCAGCCCCAGCATTTT

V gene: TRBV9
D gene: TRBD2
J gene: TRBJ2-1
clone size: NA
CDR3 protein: CASSATSGSDDHNEQFF
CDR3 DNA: TGTGCCAGCAGCGCGACTAGCGGGAGCGATGACCACAATGAGCAGTTCTTC

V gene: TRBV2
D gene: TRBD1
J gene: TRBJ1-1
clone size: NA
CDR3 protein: CASSASTGLSEAFF
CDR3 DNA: TGTGCCAGCAGTGCCTCGACAGGGCTTTCTGAAGCTTTCTTT

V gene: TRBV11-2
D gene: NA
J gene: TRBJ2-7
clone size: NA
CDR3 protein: CASTLGSGLSYEQYF
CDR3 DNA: TGTGCCAGCACCCTAGGTTCCGGACTATCCTACGAGCAGTACTTC

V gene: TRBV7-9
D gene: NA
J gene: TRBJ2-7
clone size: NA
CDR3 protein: CASSGFDEQYF
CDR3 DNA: TGTGCCAGCAGTGGGTTCGACGAGCAGTACTTC

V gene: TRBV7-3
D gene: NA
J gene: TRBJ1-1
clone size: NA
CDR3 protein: CASSQAAGAEAFF
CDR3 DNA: TGTGCCAGCAGCCAAGCGGCCGGGGCGGAAGCTTTCTTT

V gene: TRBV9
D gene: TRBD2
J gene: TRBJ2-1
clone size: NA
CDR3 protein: CASSGRLAGVYNEQFF
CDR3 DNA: TGTGCCAGCAGCGGCCGACTAGCGGGAGTCTACAATGAGCAGTTCTTC

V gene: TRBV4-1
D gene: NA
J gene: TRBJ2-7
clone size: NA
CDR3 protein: CASSQYSGEQYF
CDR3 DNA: TGCGCCAGCAGCCAATACAGCGGGGAGCAGTACTTC

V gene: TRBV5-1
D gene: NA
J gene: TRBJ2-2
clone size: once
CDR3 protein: CASSFGGPSGELFF
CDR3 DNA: TGCGCCAGCAGCTTTGGGGGGCCTAGCGGGGAGCTGTTTTTT

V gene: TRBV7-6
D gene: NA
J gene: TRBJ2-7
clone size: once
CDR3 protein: CASSPRSTLEEQYF
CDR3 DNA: TGTGCCAGCTCACCTCGTTCAACTTTGGAGGAGCAGTACTTC

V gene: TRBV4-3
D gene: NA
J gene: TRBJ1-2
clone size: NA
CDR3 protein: CASSQDRSGVVGYTF
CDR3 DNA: TGCGCCAGCAGCCAAGATAGGTCGGGGGTCGTTGGCTACACCTTC

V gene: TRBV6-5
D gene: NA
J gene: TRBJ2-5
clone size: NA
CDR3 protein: CASSYLGWGETQYF
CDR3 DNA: TGTGCCAGCAGTTACTTGGGGTGGGGGGAGACCCAGTACTTC